The next 18 T cell receptor beta chains were all read from a single sample in a study of blood T cells in healthy people across ages. Sample-barcoded 5' priming and a J-beta primer mix drove a second PCR of roughly 7 to 11 cycles. TCRdb re-called the 5' RACE reads with MiXCR, one entry per CDR3 protein. This sample has around 1,700,000 distinct CDR3 sequences, with approximately 28% found just once. Material: blood. The receptors were gathered from a woman aged 25 to 39 in good health.

The chain has TRBV7-2 and TRBJ2-3, with 11 bases that match TRBD2. V shed 3 bases, J shed 3 bases, and the junction held 5 bases outside the gene matches. In germline, CDR1 is SGHTA, CDR2 FQGNSA. There are 16 residues in the CDR3. The CDR3: CASSFTGLAATDTQYF. CDR3 sequence (DNA): TGTGCCAGCAGCTTCACGGGACTAGCGGCTACAGATACGCAGTATTTT.

The table lists this clonotype with many counts. The V gene is TRBV12-3 or TRBV12-4, the J gene TRBJ1-2, with 8 bases fitting TRBD1. The V gene end was trimmed by 6 bases and the J gene end by 8 bases; junction bases not matched to a gene: 11. The CDR3 runs 14 residues. CDR3 DNA sequence: TGTGCCAGCAGGTCGACAGGGGAGGGTGTCGGCTACACCTTC. This encodes CASRSTGEGVGYTF.

This clonotype was detected ten times or more. CDR3 loop: CSARQGSYEQYF. The CDR3 region has the DNA TGCAGTGCTAGACAGGGGTCCTACGAGCAGTACTTC. The genes are TRBV20-1 and TRBJ2-7, with TRBD1 as a possible D gene (6 bases). V lost 2 bases to trimming and J lost 1 base, with 6 bases between them. CDR3 length equals 12 residues. Germline-derived CDR1 and CDR2 are DFQATT and SNEGSKA (reference sequence).

This clonotype was found many times. V gene TRBV5-1 combines with J gene TRBJ2-2; D unresolved. Germline CDR1 and CDR2: SGHRS and YFSETQ. The CDR3 is 15 amino acids. V lost 0 bases and J 1 base, leaving 7 bases between the germline ends. The CDR3 bases are TGCGCCAGCAGCTTGGATGGTCTGAACACCGGGGAGCTGTTTTTT. Residues: CASSLDGLNTGELFF.

This clonotype was detected a few times. The CDR3 coding sequence is TGTGCCACCAGTGATTATGGGGGGGGGATTTATACGCAGTATTTT. Protein sequence: CATSDYGGGIYTQYF. The rearrangement uses TRBV24-1 and TRBJ2-3; 7 nucleotides line up with TRBD2. With 2 bases clipped from V and 7 bases from J, the junction kept 8 bases outside the gene matches. The CDR3 consists of 15 residues. CDR1 KGHDR and CDR2 SFDVKD come from the germline V gene.

The chain carries TRBV5-1 and TRBJ2-6, with D possibly TRBD2 on 5 matching bases. This CDR3 spans 19 amino acids. Germline lookup yields CDR1 SGHRS and CDR2 YFSETQ. Trimming removed 0 bases from V and 0 bases from J, with 16 bases in between. DNA of the CDR3: TGCGCCAGCAGCTTGGGAGGGCGTTGGGCCCTCTCTGGGGCCAACGTCCTGACTTTC. Its protein is CASSLGGRWALSGANVLTF.

Concerning this clonotype: This clone may be a read error of a much larger clone one base away. The rearrangement uses TRBV6-5 and TRBJ2-6; D not certain. The CDR3 consists of 15 residues. Trimming pared 3 bases from V and 5 bases from J, leaving 11 bases between. CDR1 is MNHEY, CDR2 SVGAGI, per germline. The CDR3 sequence is CASSYRSARANVLTF. Written as DNA, the CDR3 is TGTGCCAGCAGTTATAGGAGCGCTAGGGCCAACGTCCTGACTTTC.

Only a few counts were recorded for this clonotype. J is TRBJ2-7 and V is TRBV20-1; possible D gene TRBD2, 5 bases. The CDR3 is 13 residues long. Trimming removed 0 bases from V and 7 bases from J, with 13 bases in between. Germline V gene data show CDR1 as DFQATT and CDR2 as SNEGSKA (reference sequence). This CDR3 is CSARDRVAIEQYF. The DNA for the CDR3 is TGCAGTGCTAGAGATAGGGTAGCGATAGAGCAGTACTTC.

Comments on this clonotype: A read error may be the cause here, since a much bigger clone is one base away. The V call is TRBV6-5, the J call TRBJ2-7; 7 bases agree with TRBD1. The V and J ends lost 6 bases and 5 bases, in that order; junction bases with no gene match: 7. This CDR3 region has 13 residues. CDR1 and CDR2 from the germline V gene are MNHEY and SVGAGI. CDR3 region: CASSTTGENEQYV. CDR3 coding DNA: TGTGCCAGCAGCACTACAGGGGAGAACGAGCAGTACGTC.

This clonotype was counted a single time. This may be a read error, as it is one base from a much larger clone. This rearrangement joins TRBV2 to TRBJ2-7, with 9 bases lining up with TRBD1. Trimming removed 9 bases from V and 3 bases from J; junction bases left unmatched: 3. Per the germline V gene, CDR1 is SNHLY and CDR2 is FYNNEI. The CDR3 length is 12 residues. The CDR3: CARWGQGYEQYF. The CDR3 DNA is TGTGCCAGATGGGGACAGGGCTACGAGCAGTACTTC.

The J gene is TRBJ1-5, the V gene TRBV21-1; TRBD1, the D gene given by the table, was not confirmed from the DNA. TRBV21-1 is tagged as a pseudogene. The CDR3 contains 20 residues. DNA for the CDR3: TGTGCCAGCAGCAAAAATGGACAGCCAAACATACGATTACGGAATCAGCCCCAGCATTTT. Protein: CASSKNGQPNIRLRNQPQHF.

This clonotype was seen a few times. The chain recombines TRBV5-1 with TRBJ2-1; TRBD1 agrees at 7 bases. There are 17 residues in the CDR3. V gave up 2 bases and J gave up 7 bases; unmatched junction bases: 15. Germline V gene data show CDR1 as SGHRS and CDR2 as YFSETQ. CDR3 in amino acids: CASSFPPGQKMGNEQFF. The CDR3 DNA reads TGCGCCAGCAGCTTCCCTCCGGGACAGAAAATGGGGAATGAGCAGTTCTTC.

V and J are TRBV12-3 or TRBV12-4 and TRBJ1-1; D possibly corresponds to TRBD1 (5 bases). Trimming shortened V by 8 bases and J by 5 bases, and 12 bases separated the two germline ends. The length of the CDR3 is 12 residues. The CDR3 loop reads CASLDSRTEAFF. In DNA, the CDR3 is TGTGCCAGCCTTGACAGCCGTACTGAAGCTTTCTTT.

This clonotype has only a few counts. V is TRBV10-2 and J is TRBJ1-1; D may be TRBD1 (6 bases). CDR3 length equals 13 residues. V was cut by 5 bases and J by 7 bases, with 14 bases left in between. Germline values: CDR1 WSHSY, CDR2 SAAADI. In DNA form, the CDR3 reads TGCGCCAGCAGTTCACAGGGCCCCGATGAAGCTTTCTTT. This codes for CASSSQGPDEAFF.

Comment on this clonotype: One base away lies a much larger clone, so this may be a sequencing read error. The chain is built from TRBV7-6 and TRBJ2-1, with 11 bases identical to TRBD2. TRBJ2-7 matches the DNA end more closely, so the J call is doubtful. Germline values: CDR1 SGHVS, CDR2 FNYEAQ. The CDR3 covers 16 residues. CDR3 nucleotide sequence: TGTGCCAGCAACTTAATTACTAGCGGGAGTGTTGGGGAGCAGTACTTC. Its translation: CASNLITSGSVGEQYF.

The sample holds a few counts of this clonotype. The junction departs from the called germline gene at one end, perhaps through a read error. This rearrangement joins TRBV12-3 or TRBV12-4 to TRBJ2-1; tentatively, D is TRBD1 or TRBD2 (5 bases each). The length of the CDR3 is 16 residues. The CDR3 DNA follows: TGTGCCAGCAGATTAGAGGGGACGTCCTCCTACAATGAGCAGTTCTTC. It codes for CASRLEGTSSYNEQFF.

This clonotype was counted many times. The V call is TRBV7-6, the J call TRBJ2-1; 10 bases line up with TRBD2. Looked up from germline, CDR1 is SGHVS and CDR2 is FNYEAQ. There are 16 residues in the CDR3. The ends lost 2 bases at V and 5 bases at J; junction bases unmatched: 6. This CDR3 reads CASSLPAGGSNNEQFF. The DNA of the CDR3 is TGTGCCAGCAGCTTACCAGCGGGAGGGTCAAACAATGAGCAGTTCTTC.

The V gene is TRBV4-1, the J gene TRBJ2-3; 8 bases line up with TRBD2. V trimming: 3 bases; J trimming: 1 base; junction bases outside the gene matches: 9. Germline CDR1 and CDR2: MGHRA and YSYEKL. CDR3 length equals 17 residues. The CDR3 DNA is TGCGCCAGCAGCCAGACTCCGGGACTAGTGGGCACAGATACGCAGTATTTT. Its protein is CASSQTPGLVGTDTQYF.